The 15 T cell receptor beta chains listed next were all sequenced from one sample in a study of blood T cell repertoires in COVID-19 (dated by TCRdb to the early 2020s). Library method: the immunoSEQ multiplex PCR assay. TCRdb holds this immuneACCESS table with in-frame rearrangements only. Some clones are missing; in checked studies, unresolved V genes explain under half, and the rest has no known cause. Across this sample there are around 150,000 clones, with more than 85% seen only once. The ten largest clones capture about 0.98% of the sample. The material sequenced was peripheral blood. Receptor source: a man aged 18 to 30 with acute or convalescent COVID-19.

The chain carries TRBV10-1 and TRBJ1-6, with D possibly TRBD1 on 5 matching bases. Germline V lookup: CDR1 WNHNN, CDR2 SYGVQD (reference sequence). This CDR3 is 15 amino acids long. Trimming stripped 7 bases from V and 7 bases from J, with 17 bases between. CDR3 sequence: CASTTGGVRNSPLHF. The DNA of the CDR3 is TGCGCCAGCACCACCGGGGGGGTTCGGAATTCACCCCTCCACTTT.

The V call is TRBV6-5, the J call TRBJ1-2; unclear D gene. The germline V gene encodes CDR1 MNHEY and CDR2 SVGAGI. The CDR3 is 11 residues long. V dropped 6 bases and J dropped 8 bases, with 10 bases sitting between them. The CDR3 loop is CASRDLRGYTF. For the CDR3, the DNA is TGTGCCAGCAGAGACCTGAGGGGCTACACCTTC.

This chain uses TRBV23-1 with TRBJ1-5; D is possibly TRBD1 (6 bases). TRBV23-1 is an open reading frame, and its role is uncertain. The CDR3 runs to 18 residues. With 0 bases removed from V and 3 bases from J, the gap between germline ends came to 18 bases. CDR3 in DNA: TGCGCCAGCAGTCAATCGTGGCAGGGGCAATCGGTCAATCAGCCCCAGCATTTT. This gives the protein CASSQSWQGQSVNQPQHF.

The chain has TRBV5-5 and TRBJ1-2, with 10 nucleotides matching TRBD1. V gave up 4 bases and J gave up 14 bases; unmatched junction bases: 17. The CDR3 loop spans 15 amino acids. CDR1 and CDR2 (germline): SGHKS, YYEKEE (reference sequence). CDR3 sequence: CASSLGSGTGAVGTF. CDR3 nucleotide sequence: TGTGCCAGCAGCCTGGGGTCCGGGACAGGGGCCGTTGGTACCTTC.

The chain carries TRBV21-1 and TRBJ2-7; the table's TRBD1 call for D was not verified on the DNA. TRBV21-1 represents a pseudogene. CDR3 size: 15 residues. DNA for the CDR3: TGTGCCAGCAGCGGGGGGGGACAGGAGTCCTACGAGCAGTACGTC. Its translation: CASSGGGQESYEQYV.

The sample holds one count of this clone. This chain connects TRBV6-1 to TRBJ1-2, with no clear D. V lost 3 bases and J 1 base, leaving 9 bases between the germline ends. The germline V gene encodes CDR1 MNHNS and CDR2 SASEGT. The CDR3 is 14 amino acids. In DNA, the CDR3 is TGTGCCAGCAGTGAGTGGGCTGGTAACTATGGCTACACCTTC. Its protein is CASSEWAGNYGYTF.

This clone is a singleton in its sample. The chain is built from TRBV7-8 and TRBJ1-4, with D possibly TRBD1 on 6 matching bases. The V gene lost 6 bases and the J gene lost 5 bases, with 16 bases spanning the gap. The CDR3 contains 15 residues. Per the germline V gene, CDR1 is SGHVS and CDR2 is FQNEAQ. CDR3 loop: CASSNQGTRNEKLFF. CDR3 bases: TGTGCCAGCAGTAACCAGGGGACCCGAAATGAAAAACTGTTTTTT.

This sequence joins TRBV19 and TRBJ2-3, with 7 bases identical to TRBD2. The ends lost 5 bases at V and 4 bases at J; junction bases unmatched: 6. Germline V gene sequence: CDR1 LNHDA, CDR2 SQIVND (reference sequence). The CDR3 is made up of 14 amino acids. The CDR3 is CASSQGLGSDTQYF. The CDR3 DNA reads as TGTGCCAGTAGTCAAGGACTAGGATCAGATACGCAGTATTTT.

The chain links TRBV7-3 to TRBJ1-5, with 9 bases fitting TRBD1. Trimming cost V 3 bases and J 0 bases; bases outside gene matches: 9. Per the germline V gene, CDR1 is SGHTA and CDR2 is FQGTGA. The CDR3 has 18 amino acids. DNA for the CDR3: TGTGCCAGCAGCTTCGGACAGGGGCGCGTTTATAGCAATCAGCCCCAGCATTTT. Translation: CASSFGQGRVYSNQPQHF.

This clone is a singleton in its sample. V and J are TRBV5-1 and TRBJ2-5, with 7 bases identical to TRBD2. J lost 3 bases, V lost 2 bases, and 10 bases had no gene match. The germline gives CDR1 SGHRS, CDR2 YFSETQ. The CDR3 runs 16 residues. DNA for the CDR3: TGCGCCAGCAGCTTACTTGGACTAGTAGAAAAAGAGACCCAGTACTTC. It is translated as CASSLLGLVEKETQYF.

V gene TRBV7-6 combines with J gene TRBJ1-3; the D is unclear. Germline-derived CDR1 and CDR2 are SGHVS and FNYEAQ. CDR3 length: 18 residues. Trimming took off 0 bases at V and 0 bases at J, with 15 bases between the two ends. The CDR3 DNA reads TGTGCCAGCAGCTTAGCGATTTCGGCGGTTGTCTCTGGAAACACCATATATTTT. Protein sequence: CASSLAISAVVSGNTIYF.

This rearrangement joins TRBV5-1 to TRBJ2-2, with 11 bases fitting TRBD1. J gave up 4 bases and V 4 bases, and 9 bases lay outside the gene matches. The CDR3 length is 17 residues. Per germline, CDR1 SGHRS and CDR2 YFSETQ. For the CDR3, the DNA is TGCGCCAGCAGCCTCCAGGACAGGGGGCTGGTCACCGGGGAGCTGTTTTTT. Protein product: CASSLQDRGLVTGELFF.

V usage is TRBV18 and J usage is TRBJ1-2; 8 positions agree with TRBD1. The germline V gene encodes CDR1 KGHSH and CDR2 LQKENI. This CDR3 is 18 amino acids long. V lost 3 bases, J lost 4 bases, and 16 bases stayed unmatched. The CDR3 spells CASSPTLLTTGALYGYTF. The CDR3 DNA is TGTGCCAGCTCACCGACCTTATTAACGACAGGGGCCCTCTATGGCTACACCTTC. Using reference TRBV18 and TRBJ1-2 for the parts outside the CDR3, the full variable domain is NAGVMQNPRHLVRRRGQEARLRCSPMKGHSHVYWYRQLPEEGLKFMVYLQKENIIDESGMPKERFSAEFPKEGPSILRIQQVVRGDSAAYFCASSPTLLTTGALYGYTFGSGTRLTVV.

The rearrangement uses TRBV5-1 and TRBJ1-1; D not resolved. Trimming removed 2 bases at V and 8 bases at J, with 13 bases between. The CDR3 length is 13 residues. The germline V gene encodes CDR1 SGHRS and CDR2 YFSETQ. The CDR3 is CASSLYTPAEAFF. The CDR3 coding sequence is TGCGCCAGCAGCTTATATACACCTGCCGAAGCTTTCTTT.

V is TRBV5-1 and J is TRBJ1-2; 7 bases agree with TRBD1. Trimming removed 4 bases from V and 4 bases from J; junction bases left unmatched: 7. Germline CDR1 and CDR2: SGHRS and YFSETQ. The CDR3 runs to 14 residues. The CDR3 nucleotides are TGCGCCAGCAGCCTCGGACAGGAGGTCTATGGCTACACCTTC. Protein sequence: CASSLGQEVYGYTF.